This T cell receptor beta chain originates from a study of shared clonotypes between healthy human individuals (dated by TCRdb to the early 2020s). Study-level background: Two women and a few men aged 18 to 49 years were included in the cohort. Per donor, leukapheresis produced somewhere between about 0.85 and 9.5 billion PBMCs. To increase sequencing depth and limit assay-specific biases, different laboratories used diverse techniques to prepare libraries and sequence TCR repertoires. To estimate repertoire size and how much clonotypes are shared between individuals, the study performed deep sequencing of blood TCR repertoires from 4 to 6 healthy adults. Overall study results and their limits: The small number of donors limited the genetic and exposure-history diversity represented. Pairwise subsampling led to the expectation that sequencing depth would affect the degree of clonotype sharing among donors. Sampling was restricted to blood, and TCR repertoires in tissue are likely to differ from TCR repertoires in blood.

The donors were healthy, HIV-negative adults who had no recently reported acute infections or vaccinations. Only Caucasian adults living in Nashville, Tennessee, USA were represented among the donors. For unsorted samples, around 90 million PBMCs were counted, and genomic DNA was extracted using the QIAamp DNA Blood Mini kit. Blood was obtained by leukapheresis, after which PBMCs were separated by Ficoll-Histopaque density gradient centrifugation and cryopreserved in liquid nitrogen vapor phase. Using the deep immunoSEQ assay, TCR CDR3 regions were amplified from genomic DNA by multiplex PCR. Extracted genomic DNA from each cell subset was distributed evenly across all wells of several immunoSEQ 96-well plates, and each plate was treated as a replicate. For unsorted PBMC, approximately 0.3 ug of genomic DNA, equivalent to around 30,000 T cell genomes, went into each replicate PCR. Ten immunoSEQ deep assay plates were used to sequence the unsorted PBMC genomic DNA. Purified libraries were measured with a Qubit 3.0 fluorometer, size-checked on a Bioanalyzer 2100, and measured again with the KAPA Library Quantification kit. Every immunoSEQ 96-well plate was sequenced on a dedicated single-read 150-cycle Illumina NextSeq 550 flow cell. From the authors' description of their analysis: The immunoSEQ output contained only junctional sequences without quality scores, so filtering could not match that applied to full-length reads. Sequences were annotated with PyIR, a Python wrapper for IgBLAST v1.9, and V/J genes and CDR3 were assigned using IMGT germline references. Reads were filtered out if the reads had weak V/J assignments (E-value above 1e-6), no CDR3, stop codons, out-of-frame junctions, or ambiguous translated residues. V3J clonotypes were defined by identical inferred V gene, J gene, and CDR3 amino acid sequence. The percentage overlap between two repertoires was calculated by dividing the number of shared unique clonotypes by the size of the smaller repertoire. RTK rarefaction, the Chao1 estimator, and Recon v2.1 estimates of unobserved clonotypes were used to assess repertoire richness. TCRdb holds this immuneACCESS table with in-frame rearrangements only. Some clones are missing; in checked studies, unresolved V genes explain under half, and the rest has no known cause. Clonal size and the V and J genes are those of that table, whereas D and trimming came from the DNA. For this sample the table gives 400,000 to 500,000 clones, of which less than 80% were detected only once. The ten largest account for 13% of the sample.

In regard to this clone: No cognate antigen has been identified for it. Base qualities are not provided; no much larger clone lies one nucleotide away.

From a lookup of the germline V gene, CDR1 and CDR2 are SQVTM and ANQGSEA. Taken from cysteine to phenylalanine, the CDR3 has 16 residues. Only CDR3 DNA remains: 48 bases, in frame from the first base. Relative to germline, V is missing 3 bases and J is missing 3 bases, with 8 bases of the junction outside any gene match. The sequenced material came from PBMCs. The chain is encoded by TRBV29-1 joined to TRBJ2-1; the junction holds 10 bases that match TRBD2. The sequence derives from a middle-aged woman in good health. Some clones in this sample may be carry-over from other donors' samples. Here is the DNA: TGCAGCGTTGAGAGTTGGAGCGGGAGGGGCTACAATGAGCAGTTCTTC. This codes for CSVESWSGRGYNEQFF.